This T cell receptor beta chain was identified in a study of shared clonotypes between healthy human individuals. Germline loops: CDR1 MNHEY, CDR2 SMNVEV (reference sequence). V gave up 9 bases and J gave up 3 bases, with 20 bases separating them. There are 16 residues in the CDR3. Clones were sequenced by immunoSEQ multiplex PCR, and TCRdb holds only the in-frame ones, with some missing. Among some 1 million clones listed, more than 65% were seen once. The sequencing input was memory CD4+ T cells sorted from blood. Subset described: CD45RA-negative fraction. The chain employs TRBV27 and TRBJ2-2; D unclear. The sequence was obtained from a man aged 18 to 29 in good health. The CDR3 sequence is CASRPRMSSDTGELFF. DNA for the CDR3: TGTGCCAGTAGGCCCAGGATGTCTTCGGACACCGGGGAGCTGTTTTTT.